This T cell receptor beta chain was sequenced in a study of shared clonotypes between healthy human individuals. Study findings and constraints: When compared with the clonotypes that were shared by all four sorted-subset donors, the non-shared clonotypes turned out to have lower generation probabilities. Tissues were not sampled, only blood, and their repertoires likely differ.

Measured with immunoSEQ multiplex PCR; TCRdb has only the in-frame clones, and not every one. The table records roughly 1,100,000 clones, about three quarters of them present only once. With regard to this clone: What it recognizes is unknown.

Caucasian adults living in Nashville, Tennessee, provided all samples. V was clipped by 1 base and J by 0 bases, with 11 bases between them. There are 16 residues in the CDR3. Looked up from germline, CDR1 is MDHEN and CDR2 is SYDVKM. Sequenced: memory CD4+ T cells sorted from blood. Subset indicated: CD45RA-negative fraction. This chain links TRBV28 with TRBJ2-3; D remains ambiguous. This TCR came from a man younger than 35 in good health. CDR3 protein: CASSLSPQASTDTQYF. The CDR3 DNA is TGTGCCAGCAGTTTATCCCCCCAGGCTAGCACAGATACGCAGTATTTT.